Following are 17 T cell receptor beta chains from one sample sequenced in a study of cytomegalovirus exposure and HLA in healthy donors. PCR amplification relied on 60 Vbeta primers (plus 13 Jbeta primers). TCRdb's copy holds only in-frame clones and misses some; the assay was immunoSEQ multiplex PCR. This sample has 100,000 to 150,000 clones, with roughly 74% found just once. Sequenced material: PBMCs. The receptors shown here come from a male donor in good health and CMV-seronegative.

V usage is TRBV18 and J usage is TRBJ2-5; 7 bases are shared with TRBD2. CDR3 length equals 15 residues. V shed 2 bases and J 1 base; nucleotides not matched to a gene: 4. Germline CDR1 is KGHSH and CDR2 is LQKENI. The CDR3 region is CASSPTAGIQETQYF. CDR3 bases: TGTGCCAGCTCACCAACAGCGGGGATCCAAGAGACCCAGTACTTC.

This clone has a handful of counts. The chain is built from TRBV19 and TRBJ2-1; D is possibly TRBD1 (6 bases). The CDR3 is 16 residues long. V was shortened by 5 bases and J by 7 bases, with 21 bases between the two germline ends. Germline V gene lookup returns CDR1 LNHDA and CDR2 SQIVND (reference sequence). The CDR3 DNA is TGTGCCAGTAGTTCGGGAAAAGGGACGGACAGAAATGAGCAGTTCTTC. Protein sequence: CASSSGKGTDRNEQFF.

This rearrangement joins TRBV7-8 to TRBJ2-3, with D possibly matching TRBD2 (7 bases). V was pared by 2 bases and J by 5 bases, with 14 bases between. There are 15 residues in the CDR3. Germline values: CDR1 SGHVS, CDR2 FQNEAQ. The DNA of the CDR3 is TGTGCCAGCAGCTTAAGGGGGGGTGGTGGAGATACGCAGTATTTT. Translated: CASSLRGGGGDTQYF.

The chain combines TRBV9 with TRBJ1-1, with 8 nucleotides matching TRBD1. V dropped 4 bases and J dropped 1; count of bases not matched to a gene: 3. CDR1 is SGDLS and CDR2 is YYNGEE in the germline V gene. CDR3 length equals 14 residues. The CDR3 is CASSSGGGNTEAFF. In DNA form, the CDR3 reads TGTGCCAGCAGCTCAGGGGGCGGGAACACTGAAGCTTTCTTT.

V usage is TRBV7-2 and J usage is TRBJ2-1; TRBD2 aligns across 12 bases. Germline CDR1 SGHTA, CDR2 FQGNSA. After removal of 5 bases from V and 6 bases from J, the junction contained 8 bases not matched to a gene. This CDR3 has 16 amino acids. The CDR3 sequence is CASSITSGGFANEQFF. For the CDR3, the DNA is TGTGCCAGCAGCATCACTAGCGGGGGGTTTGCCAATGAGCAGTTCTTC.

The V call is TRBV2, the J call TRBJ1-1; 8 bases agree with TRBD1. Trimming cost V 6 bases and J 4 bases; bases outside gene matches: 7. Germline V lookup: CDR1 SNHLY, CDR2 FYNNEI. There are 14 residues in the CDR3. The CDR3: CASRTGARGTEAFF. CDR3 bases: TGTGCCAGCAGGACAGGGGCTCGGGGCACTGAAGCTTTCTTT.

V usage is TRBV5-4 and J usage is TRBJ1-5; D gene ambiguous. This CDR3 has 16 residues. In germline, CDR1 is SGHNT, CDR2 YYREEE (reference sequence). Trimming cost V 1 base and J 4 bases, with 15 bases left between them. CDR3: CASSLRGPGGNQPQHF. DNA of the CDR3: TGTGCCAGCAGCTTGAGAGGCCCGGGTGGGAATCAGCCCCAGCATTTT.

The chain uses TRBV5-5 and TRBJ1-3; no clear D gene. V lost 4 bases to trimming and J lost 0 bases, with 11 bases between them. The CDR3 is made up of 15 amino acids. CDR1 SGHKS and CDR2 YYEKEE come from the germline V gene (reference sequence). The DNA of the CDR3 is TGTGCCAGCAGCCCCCTAGGCAGCTCTGGAAACACCATATATTTT. It encodes CASSPLGSSGNTIYF.

V gene TRBV6-1 combines with J gene TRBJ2-3; 7 nucleotides line up with TRBD2. The CDR3 totals 13 residues. Trimming took 8 bases from V and 4 from J; bases not matched to a gene: 6. Germline V CDR1 and CDR2: MNHNS, SASEGT. CDR3 protein: CASGGVLPDTQYF. The DNA for the CDR3 is TGTGCCAGCGGGGGGGTATTGCCAGATACGCAGTATTTT.

The rearrangement joins TRBV28 to TRBJ2-7; tentatively, D is TRBD2 (6 bases). V dropped 2 bases and J dropped 1 base, with 12 bases sitting between them. CDR3 length: 15 amino acids. CDR1 MDHEN and CDR2 SYDVKM come from the germline V gene. The CDR3 nucleotides read TGTGCCAGCAGTTTAAGGGTAGGACTATCCTACGAGCAGTACTTC. Translated: CASSLRVGLSYEQYF.

This chain uses TRBV5-6 with TRBJ1-6; perhaps TRBD1 as D (6 bases). V lost 0 bases to trimming and J lost 7 bases, with 14 bases between them. Germline CDR1 is SGHDT and CDR2 is YYEEEE. CDR3 length equals 16 residues. In DNA, the CDR3 is TGTGCCAGCAGCTTGGGGCGGGGGGCGAGGAATTCACCCCTCCACTTT. This codes for CASSLGRGARNSPLHF.

The chain combines TRBV28 with TRBJ2-5; TRBD2 agrees at 14 bases. The V and J ends lost 5 bases and 3 bases, in that order; junction bases with no gene match: 5. CDR3 length: 16 amino acids. Germline CDR1 MDHEN, CDR2 SYDVKM. CDR3 in amino acids: CASSLSGLAGEETQYF. DNA of the CDR3: TGTGCCAGCAGTCTTTCGGGACTAGCGGGAGAAGAGACCCAGTACTTC.

The rearrangement joins TRBV7-8 to TRBJ2-3; the D is unclear. Germline V CDR1 and CDR2: SGHVS, FQNEAQ. The ends were cut back, 2 bases at V and 0 bases at J, with 3 bases in the middle. The CDR3 runs 13 residues. CDR3 protein: CASSLQSTDTQYF. CDR3 nucleotides: TGTGCCAGCAGCTTACAGAGCACAGATACGCAGTATTTT.

This clone was seen only a few times. The chain employs TRBV27 and TRBJ2-3, with 10 bases that match TRBD1. The germline V gene encodes CDR1 MNHEY and CDR2 SMNVEV (reference sequence). The V gene end was trimmed by 3 bases and the J gene end by 13 bases; junction bases not matched to a gene: 4. The CDR3 length is 12 residues. Here the CDR3 reads CASSFQGQGEYF. The CDR3 DNA is TGTGCCAGCAGTTTCCAAGGACAGGGGGAGTATTTT.

This chain links TRBV7-6 with TRBJ1-1; 8 nucleotides align to TRBD1. The junction had 3 bases not matched to a gene; V was cut back by 1 base and J by 8 bases. This CDR3 spans 13 amino acids. Germline values: CDR1 SGHVS, CDR2 FNYEAQ. The DNA for the CDR3 is TGTGCCAGCAGCTTAGTGGGGGACAGGGAAGCTTTCTTT. Amino acids: CASSLVGDREAFF.

The genes are TRBV13 and TRBJ2-7; TRBD1 agrees at 11 bases. The ends lost 5 bases at V and 4 bases at J; junction bases unmatched: 7. The CDR3 sequence is 15 residues long. Germline CDR1 reads PRHDT; CDR2 reads FYEKMQ (reference sequence). The CDR3 loop reads CASSAPGQGVYEQYF. DNA of the CDR3: TGTGCCAGCAGCGCACCGGGACAGGGGGTATACGAGCAGTACTTC.

In its sample, this clone was seen a few times. J is TRBJ2-7 and V is TRBV7-2; TRBD2 agrees at 11 bases. CDR3 size: 15 residues. The germline gives CDR1 SGHTA, CDR2 FQGNSA. Trimming removed 2 bases from V and 6 bases from J; junction bases left unmatched: 6. In nucleotides, the CDR3 is TGTGCCAGCAGCTTAATGGGGCTAGCGGGAGGCGAGCAGTACTTC. Protein: CASSLMGLAGGEQYF.